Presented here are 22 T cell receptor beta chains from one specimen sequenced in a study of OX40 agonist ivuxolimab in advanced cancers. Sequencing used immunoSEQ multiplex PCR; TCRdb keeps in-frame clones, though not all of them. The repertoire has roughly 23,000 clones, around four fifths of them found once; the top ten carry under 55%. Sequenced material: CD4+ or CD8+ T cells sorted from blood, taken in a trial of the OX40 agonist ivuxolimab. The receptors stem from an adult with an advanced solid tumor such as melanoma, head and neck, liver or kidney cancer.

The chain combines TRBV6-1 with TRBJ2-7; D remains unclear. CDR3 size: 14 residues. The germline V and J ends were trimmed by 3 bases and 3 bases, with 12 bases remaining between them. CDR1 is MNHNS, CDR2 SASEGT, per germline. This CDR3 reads CASSDQTSFYEQYF. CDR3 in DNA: TGTGCCAGCAGTGATCAGACCTCTTTCTACGAGCAGTACTTC.

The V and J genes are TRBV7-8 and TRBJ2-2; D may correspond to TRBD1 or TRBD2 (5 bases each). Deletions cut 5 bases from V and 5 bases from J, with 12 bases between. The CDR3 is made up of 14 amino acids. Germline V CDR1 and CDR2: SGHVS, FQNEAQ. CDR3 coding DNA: TGTGCCAGCAGCCCTCGAGGGGCTACCGGGGAGCTGTTTTTT. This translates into CASSPRGATGELFF.

This CDR3 is CASSEGAGGHTEAFF. Here the CDR3 DNA reads TGTGCCAGCAGCGAAGGGGCAGGGGGCCACACTGAAGCTTTCTTT. The rearrangement joins TRBV11-2 to TRBJ1-1; TRBD1 matches at 8 bases. The germline CDR1 and CDR2 sequences are SGHAT and FQNNGV. The V segment lost 5 bases and the J segment 3 bases; nucleotides outside the gene matches: 8. The CDR3 covers 15 residues.

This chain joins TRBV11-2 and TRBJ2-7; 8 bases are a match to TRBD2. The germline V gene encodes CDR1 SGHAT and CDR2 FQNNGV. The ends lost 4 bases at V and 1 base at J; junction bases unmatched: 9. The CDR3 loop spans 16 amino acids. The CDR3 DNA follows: TGTGCCAGCAGCTCTCAAGGCGGGGGGCGTTCCTACGAGCAGTACTTC. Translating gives CASSSQGGGRSYEQYF.

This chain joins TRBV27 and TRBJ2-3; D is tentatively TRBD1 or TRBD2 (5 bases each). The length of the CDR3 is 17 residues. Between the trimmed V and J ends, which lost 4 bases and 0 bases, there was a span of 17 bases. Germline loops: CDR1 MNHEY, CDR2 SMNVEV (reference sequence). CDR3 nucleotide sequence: TGTGCCAGCAGTTCTCCCCTGGGACGGCCTAGCACAGATACGCAGTATTTT. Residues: CASSSPLGRPSTDTQYF.

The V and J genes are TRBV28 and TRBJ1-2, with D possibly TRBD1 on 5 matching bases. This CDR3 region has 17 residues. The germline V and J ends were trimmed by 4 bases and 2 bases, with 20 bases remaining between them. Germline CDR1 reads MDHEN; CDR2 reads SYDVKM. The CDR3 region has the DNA TGTGCCAGCAGTTCCATATCCCGGAGGGGCGAAAACTATGGCTACACCTTC. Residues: CASSSISRRGENYGYTF.

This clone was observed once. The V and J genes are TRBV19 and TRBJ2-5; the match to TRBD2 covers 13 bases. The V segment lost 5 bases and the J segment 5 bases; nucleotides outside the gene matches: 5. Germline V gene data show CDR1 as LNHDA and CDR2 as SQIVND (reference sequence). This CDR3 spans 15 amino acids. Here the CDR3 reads CASSPGLAGVETQYF. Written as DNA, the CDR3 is TGTGCCAGTAGTCCCGGACTAGCGGGGGTGGAGACCCAGTACTTC.

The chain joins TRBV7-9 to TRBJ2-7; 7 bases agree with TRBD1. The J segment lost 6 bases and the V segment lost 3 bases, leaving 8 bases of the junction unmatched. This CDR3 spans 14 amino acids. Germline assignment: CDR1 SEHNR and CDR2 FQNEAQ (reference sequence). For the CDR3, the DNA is TGTGCCAGCAGCTTTGTACAGGGGTTTGCCGAGCAGTACTTC. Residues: CASSFVQGFAEQYF.

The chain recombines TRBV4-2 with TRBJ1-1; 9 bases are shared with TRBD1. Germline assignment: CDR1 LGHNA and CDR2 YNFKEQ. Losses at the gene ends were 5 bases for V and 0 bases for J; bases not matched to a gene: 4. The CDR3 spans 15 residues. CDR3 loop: CASSEQGAVNTEAFF. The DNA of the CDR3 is TGTGCCAGCAGCGAACAGGGGGCAGTGAACACTGAAGCTTTCTTT.

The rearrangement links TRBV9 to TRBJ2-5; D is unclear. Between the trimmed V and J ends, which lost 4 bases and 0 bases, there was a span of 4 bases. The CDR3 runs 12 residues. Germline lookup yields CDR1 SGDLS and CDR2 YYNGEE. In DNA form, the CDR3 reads TGTGCCAGCAGCACGTACCAAGAGACCCAGTACTTC. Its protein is CASSTYQETQYF. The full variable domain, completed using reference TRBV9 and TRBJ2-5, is DSGVTQTPKHLITATGQRVTLRCSPRSGDLSVYWYQQSLDQGLQFLIQYYNGEERAKGNILERFSAQQFPDLHSELNLSSLELGDSALYFCASSTYQETQYFGPGTRLLVL.

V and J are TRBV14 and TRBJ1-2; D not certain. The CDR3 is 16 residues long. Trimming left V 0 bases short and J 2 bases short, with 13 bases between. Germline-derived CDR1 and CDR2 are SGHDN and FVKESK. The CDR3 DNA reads TGTGCCAGCAGCCAAGATCCCCCAGACTACAACTATGGCTACACCTTC. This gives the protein CASSQDPPDYNYGYTF.

The CDR3 here is CATRGTGDQPQHF. DNA of the CDR3: TGTGCCACCAGGGGGACGGGTGATCAGCCCCAGCATTTT. V usage is TRBV15 and J usage is TRBJ1-5; tentatively, D is TRBD1 (5 bases). V was shortened by 6 bases and J by 5 bases, with 11 bases between the two germline ends. The CDR3 spans 13 residues. Germline values: CDR1 LNHNV, CDR2 YYDKDF (reference sequence).

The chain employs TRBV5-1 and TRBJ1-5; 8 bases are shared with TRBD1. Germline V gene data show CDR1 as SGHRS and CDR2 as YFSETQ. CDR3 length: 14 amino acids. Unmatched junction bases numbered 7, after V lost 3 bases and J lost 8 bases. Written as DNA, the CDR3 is TGCGCCAGCAGCTCCGGACAGGGTACTGAGCCCCAGCATTTT. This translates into CASSSGQGTEPQHF.

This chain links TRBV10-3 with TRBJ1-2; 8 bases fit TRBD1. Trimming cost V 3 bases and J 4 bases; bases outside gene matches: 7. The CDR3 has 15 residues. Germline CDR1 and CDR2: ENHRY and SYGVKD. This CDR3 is CAISDPDRGGYGYTF. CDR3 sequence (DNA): TGTGCCATCAGTGACCCCGACAGGGGCGGCTATGGCTACACCTTC.

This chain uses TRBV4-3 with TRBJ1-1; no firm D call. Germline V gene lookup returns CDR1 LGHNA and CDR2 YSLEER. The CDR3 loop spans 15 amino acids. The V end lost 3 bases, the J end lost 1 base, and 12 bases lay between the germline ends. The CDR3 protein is CASSQLTGRNTEAFF. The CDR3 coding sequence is TGCGCCAGCAGCCAGCTGACGGGGAGGAACACTGAAGCTTTCTTT.

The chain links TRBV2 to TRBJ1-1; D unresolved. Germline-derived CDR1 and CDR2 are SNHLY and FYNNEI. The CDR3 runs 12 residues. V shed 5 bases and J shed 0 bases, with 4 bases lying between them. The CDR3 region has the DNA TGTGCCAGCAGTAGGGTGAACACTGAAGCTTTCTTT. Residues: CASSRVNTEAFF.

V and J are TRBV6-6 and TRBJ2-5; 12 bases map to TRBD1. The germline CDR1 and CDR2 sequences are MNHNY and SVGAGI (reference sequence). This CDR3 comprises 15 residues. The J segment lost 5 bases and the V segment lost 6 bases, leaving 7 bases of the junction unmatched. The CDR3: CASRGQGAEWETQYF. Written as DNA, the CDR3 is TGTGCCAGCAGGGGACAGGGGGCTGAGTGGGAGACCCAGTACTTC.

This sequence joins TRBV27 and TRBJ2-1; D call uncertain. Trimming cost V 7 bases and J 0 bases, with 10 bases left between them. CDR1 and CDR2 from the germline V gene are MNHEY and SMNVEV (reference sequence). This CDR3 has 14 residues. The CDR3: CASKRSSSYNEQFF. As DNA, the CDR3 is TGTGCCAGCAAGAGGAGTTCCTCCTACAATGAGCAGTTCTTC.

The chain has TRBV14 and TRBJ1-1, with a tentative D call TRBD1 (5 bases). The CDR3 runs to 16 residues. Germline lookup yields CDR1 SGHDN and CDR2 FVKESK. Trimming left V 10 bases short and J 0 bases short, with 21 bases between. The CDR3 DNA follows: TGTGCCACTACGGCCCAGGGCTTACTCATGAACACTGAAGCTTTCTTT. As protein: CATTAQGLLMNTEAFF. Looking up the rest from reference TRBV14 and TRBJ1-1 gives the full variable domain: EAGVTQFPSHSVIEKGQTVTLRCDPISGHDNLYWYRRVMGKEIKFLLHFVKESKQDESGMPNNRFLAERTGGTYSTLKVQPAELEDSGVYFCATTAQGLLMNTEAFFGQGTRLTVV.

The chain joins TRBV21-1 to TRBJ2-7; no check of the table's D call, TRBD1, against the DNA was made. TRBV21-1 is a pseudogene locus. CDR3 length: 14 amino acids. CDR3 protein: CASSSRDKRGEQYF. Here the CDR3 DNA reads TGTGCCAGCAGCTCCCGGGACAAAAGGGGCGAGCAGTACTTC.

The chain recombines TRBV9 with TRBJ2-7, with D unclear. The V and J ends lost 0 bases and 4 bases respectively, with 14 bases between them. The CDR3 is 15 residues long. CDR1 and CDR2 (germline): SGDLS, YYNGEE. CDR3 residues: CASSVDSFHNYEQYF. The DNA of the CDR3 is TGTGCCAGCAGCGTAGACAGCTTCCATAATTACGAGCAGTACTTC.

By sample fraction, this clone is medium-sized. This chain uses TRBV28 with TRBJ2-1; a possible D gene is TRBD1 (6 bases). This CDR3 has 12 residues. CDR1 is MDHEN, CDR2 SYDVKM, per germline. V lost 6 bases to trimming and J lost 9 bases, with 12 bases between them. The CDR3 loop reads CASSLDRREQFF. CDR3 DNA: TGTGCCAGCAGCCTAGACAGGCGTGAGCAGTTCTTC.